This record looks at one TCR beta chain sequence and its context. Assay used: immunoSEQ multiplex PCR; TCRdb lists only in-frame clones, some missing. The table includes tens of thousands of clones, approximately 90% detected once. This sample was included in a study of T cell changes during pregnancy in multiple sclerosis. The CDR3 runs to 17 residues. CDR1 is MNHNS, CDR2 SASEGT, per germline. V gave up 0 bases and J gave up 8 bases; unmatched junction bases: 10. The source is a female donor in good health, enrolled as a control in a pregnancy study. The starting material was peripheral blood, obtained in the first trimester of pregnancy. V gene TRBV6-1 combines with J gene TRBJ1-2; the match to TRBD1 covers 12 bases. The CDR3 is CASSEAFFSGTGGGYTF. The CDR3 bases are TGTGCCAGCAGTGAAGCGTTTTTTTCCGGGACAGGGGGCGGCTACACCTTC.